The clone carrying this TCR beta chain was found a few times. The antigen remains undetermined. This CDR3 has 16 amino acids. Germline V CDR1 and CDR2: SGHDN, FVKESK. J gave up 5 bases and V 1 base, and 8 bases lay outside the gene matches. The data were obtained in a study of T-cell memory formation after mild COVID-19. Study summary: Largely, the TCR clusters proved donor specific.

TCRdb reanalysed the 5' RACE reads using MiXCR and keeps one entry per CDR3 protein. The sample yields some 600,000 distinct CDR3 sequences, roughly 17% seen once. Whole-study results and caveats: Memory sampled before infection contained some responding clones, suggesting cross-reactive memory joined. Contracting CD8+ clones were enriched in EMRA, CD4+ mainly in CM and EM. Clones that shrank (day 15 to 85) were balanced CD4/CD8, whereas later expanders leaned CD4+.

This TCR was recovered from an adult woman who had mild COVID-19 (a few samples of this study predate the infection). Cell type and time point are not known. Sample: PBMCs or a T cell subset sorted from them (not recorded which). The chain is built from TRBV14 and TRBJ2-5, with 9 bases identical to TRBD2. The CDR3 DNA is TGTGCCAGCAGCCAAGGTAGCGGGAGCATAACGGAGACCCAGTACTTC. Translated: CASSQGSGSITETQYF.